This TCR beta chain derives from a study of naive and memory T cell subsets. Study-wide points: In CD4 and CD8 cells, diversity dropped from naive through EMRA.

On this clonotype itself: The target antigen is unknown.

The beta constant-region primer was an equimolar mix of two oligonucleotides covering TRBC1 and TRBC2. TCRdb fed the UMI-ligation and nested PCR reads into MiXCR, producing one record per CDR3 protein. Among around 160,000 distinct CDR3 sequences listed, 17% were seen once. The CDR3 spans 13 residues. V was trimmed by 4 bases and J by 4 bases, leaving 10 bases between them. Per the germline V gene, CDR1 is ENHRY and CDR2 is SYGVKD. V is TRBV10-3 and J is TRBJ1-1, with D uncertain. The receptor's source is a human donor in good health. The material sequenced was naive CD4+ T cells from blood. CDR3 sequence (DNA): TGTGCCATCAGTGTAGAACAGACCACTGAAGCTTTCTTT. Protein product: CAISVEQTTEAFF.